This T cell receptor beta chain was sequenced for a study of neoadjuvant nivolumab and ipilimumab in lung cancer. J lost 4 bases, V lost 3 bases, and 4 bases had no gene match. This CDR3 has 14 amino acids. From germline, CDR1 is MNHEY and CDR2 SVGAGI. Sequencing used immunoSEQ multiplex PCR; TCRdb keeps in-frame clones, though not all of them. The sample includes some 25,000 clones, 80% to 85% seen only once; the top ten take around 9.3%. In its sample, this clone was seen a few times. Sequencing was performed on tumor tissue, taken after neoadjuvant nivolumab, alone or with ipilimumab, at or shortly before surgery. The receptor was isolated from an adult with non-small cell lung cancer. The rearrangement uses TRBV6-5 and TRBJ1-1; the match to TRBD1 covers 8 bases. CDR3 loop: CASSYRQGSTEAFF. CDR3 sequence (DNA): TGTGCCAGCAGTTATCGACAGGGGAGCACTGAAGCTTTCTTT.